The 10 T cell receptor beta chains below were found in one sample sequenced in a study of control samples from healthy donors and cancer patients. The data were produced by immunoSEQ multiplex PCR, yet TCRdb's version contains in-frame clones alone and is incomplete. The sample has about 58,000 clones, nearly 90% seen once; the top ten hold about 6.5%. The sequenced sample was PBMCs. The receptors come from a man in his 60s with colorectal cancer.

V is TRBV18 and J is TRBJ2-4; 9 nucleotides align to TRBD1. The CDR3 loop spans 17 amino acids. Germline V gene sequence: CDR1 KGHSH, CDR2 LQKENI. Germline trimming cut 2 bases from V and 6 bases from J; bases unmatched to any gene: 11. CDR3 residues: CASSPVAGQGSGNIQYF. As DNA, the CDR3 is TGTGCCAGCTCACCAGTTGCGGGACAGGGTTCGGGAAACATTCAGTACTTC.

This clone was recorded once. V gene TRBV5-5 combines with J gene TRBJ2-1, with 7 bases that match TRBD2. Trimming cost V 4 bases and J 9 bases; bases outside gene matches: 7. The CDR3 loop spans 13 amino acids. Looked up from germline, CDR1 is SGHKS and CDR2 is YYEKEE (reference sequence). The CDR3 DNA is TGTGCCAGCAGCCCTATCAGCGGGGCTGAGCAGTTCTTC. Protein: CASSPISGAEQFF.

This chain links TRBV6-4 with TRBJ2-2, with D hard to call. Germline V lookup: CDR1 MRHNA, CDR2 SNTAGT. Trimming took off 9 bases at V and 6 bases at J, with 8 bases between the two ends. This CDR3 comprises 11 residues. This chain's CDR3 is CASTRPGELFF. CDR3 DNA sequence: TGTGCCAGTACGCGCCCCGGGGAGCTGTTTTTT.

V is TRBV7-9 and J is TRBJ1-6, with 12 bases fitting TRBD1. Germline V CDR1 and CDR2: SEHNR, FQNEAQ (reference sequence). Trimming cost V 4 bases and J 6 bases; bases outside gene matches: 7. The CDR3 extends over 17 amino acids. For the CDR3, the DNA is TGTGCCAGCAGCTCTAGCGGGACAGGGGGCGTTAATTCACCCCTCCACTTT. Translated, it gives CASSSSGTGGVNSPLHF.

The genes are TRBV24-1 and TRBJ1-4; D not certain. Trimming removed 7 bases at V and 8 bases at J, with 10 bases between. The germline V gene has CDR1 KGHDR and CDR2 SFDVKD. CDR3 size: 12 residues. The CDR3 sequence is CATRTRREKLFF. DNA for the CDR3: TGTGCCACCAGGACCCGGCGGGAAAAACTGTTTTTT.

CDR3 in DNA: TGCGCCAGCAGCTTGGGACAGGGGCCCTCCTACGAGCAGTACTTC. Amino acids: CASSLGQGPSYEQYF. The chain recombines TRBV5-1 with TRBJ2-7; 8 bases agree with TRBD1. Germline values: CDR1 SGHRS, CDR2 YFSETQ. The CDR3 is 15 residues long. V lost 0 bases, J lost 0 bases, and 2 bases stayed unmatched.

This clone came up a few times. The sample contains more than one DNA sequence encoding this CDR3. The chain recombines TRBV12-3 or TRBV12-4 with TRBJ2-5; D remains ambiguous. The V end was cut by 6 bases, the J end by 5 bases, with 7 bases between. The CDR3 sequence is 11 residues long. In nucleotides, the CDR3 is TGTGCCAGCAGACGAATGGAGACCCAGTACTTC. This codes for CASRRMETQYF.

The J gene is TRBJ1-3, the V gene TRBV7-2, with a tentative D call TRBD1 (5 bases). The CDR3 is made up of 16 amino acids. Germline V gives CDR1 SGHTA, CDR2 FQGNSA. V was trimmed by 5 bases and J by 2 bases, leaving 16 bases between them. CDR3 coding DNA: TGTGCCAGCAGCGCCGGGGCCCAAGGAACTGGAAACACCATATATTTT. This codes for CASSAGAQGTGNTIYF.

The rearrangement uses TRBV7-6 and TRBJ2-6; D gene ambiguous. Germline V lookup: CDR1 SGHVS, CDR2 FNYEAQ. CDR3 length: 13 residues. Trimming left V 3 bases short and J 2 bases short, with 2 bases between. Here the CDR3 reads CASSLPGANVLTF. CDR3 nucleotides: TGTGCCAGCAGCTTGCCTGGGGCCAACGTCCTGACTTTC.

The rearrangement uses TRBV9 and TRBJ2-1; 8 bases align to TRBD1. Germline-derived CDR1 and CDR2 are SGDLS and YYNGEE. V shed 0 bases and J 8 bases; nucleotides not matched to a gene: 4. The CDR3 runs 14 residues. CDR3 in amino acids: CASSVVVTGDEQFF. CDR3 in DNA: TGTGCCAGCAGCGTAGTGGTGACAGGGGATGAGCAGTTCTTC.